One and the same sample provided the 9 T cell receptor beta chains below, sequenced in a study of beta chain features in type 1 diabetes. Expressed TCRB transcripts got sequenced, as all isolated RNA was reverse transcribed. Some clones are missing from TCRdb's copy, which holds only in-frame ones; the method was immunoSEQ multiplex PCR. Of 90,000 to 110,000 clones detected, about two fifths appear once; the ten largest clones hold less than 0.08%. Sequenced material: stem cell memory CD4+ T cells from blood. The receptor source for this set is a woman aged 18-30 years in good health.

This clone has more than one count but fewer than ten. This chain uses TRBV27 with TRBJ2-3; 9 nucleotides line up with TRBD1. Germline lookup yields CDR1 MNHEY and CDR2 SMNVEV (reference sequence). V lost 5 bases to trimming and J lost 1 base; unmatched junction nucleotides: 4. This CDR3 spans 15 amino acids. The CDR3 coding sequence is TGTGCCAGCAGTGTCCGGGACAGGGGCACAGATACGCAGTATTTT. Its translation is CASSVRDRGTDTQYF.

The chain couples TRBV28 to TRBJ2-1, with 11 bases aligning to TRBD2. There are 17 residues in the CDR3. The germline V gene encodes CDR1 MDHEN and CDR2 SYDVKM. With 8 bases clipped from V and 6 bases from J, the junction kept 15 bases outside the gene matches. CDR3 amino acids: CASHRGLAAGSFNEQFF. The CDR3 nucleotides read TGTGCCAGCCATAGGGGACTAGCGGCCGGTAGTTTCAATGAGCAGTTCTTC.

This clone showed up just a few times. This sequence joins TRBV11-2 and TRBJ2-4, with a weak D call TRBD1 (6 bases). Germline assignment: CDR1 SGHAT and CDR2 FQNNGV. Between the trimmed V and J ends, which lost 1 base and 9 bases, there was a span of 13 bases. CDR3 length equals 14 residues. Written as DNA, the CDR3 is TGTGCCAGCAGCTTAGGGCGGCAGGGGACCATTCAGTACTTC. Translation gives CASSLGRQGTIQYF. Supplemented by reference TRBV11-2 and TRBJ2-4, the full variable domain reads EAGVAQSPRYKIIEKRQSVAFWCNPISGHATLYWYQQILGQGPKLLIQFQNNGVVDDSQLPKDRFSAERLKGVDSTLKIQPAKLEDSAVYLCASSLGRQGTIQYFGAGTRLSVL.

Comments on this clone: The sample holds other DNA sequences that translate to the same CDR3. The chain links TRBV5-1 to TRBJ2-5, with D possibly matching TRBD2 (5 bases). The CDR3 covers 13 residues. Germline CDR1 is SGHRS and CDR2 is YFSETQ. V lost 0 bases to trimming and J lost 2 bases, with 5 bases between them. The CDR3 spells CASSLGGQETQYF. The CDR3 DNA follows: TGCGCCAGCAGCTTGGGAGGGCAAGAGACCCAGTACTTC.

In this sample, this clone turned up a few times. The V and J genes are TRBV23-1 and TRBJ1-5; no clear D. TRBV23-1 is sorted into the ORF group, with uncertain function. Between the trimmed V and J ends, which lost 2 bases and 6 bases, there was a span of 2 bases. The CDR3 has 11 residues. CDR3 sequence reads: CASSQLQPQHF. The CDR3 DNA follows: TGCGCCAGCAGTCAACTTCAGCCCCAGCATTTT.

The CDR3 DNA reads as TGTGCCAGTAGTATAAGACTATACAATGAGCAGTTCTTC. It specifies CASSIRLYNEQFF. The chain has TRBV19 and TRBJ2-1; TRBD2 might be the D (5 bases). CDR1 LNHDA and CDR2 SQIVND come from the germline V gene (reference sequence). This CDR3 is built from 13 residues. Trimming cost V 2 bases and J 4 bases, with 6 bases left between them. The complete variable domain, with remaining parts taken from reference TRBV19 and TRBJ2-1, reads DGGITQSPKYLFRKEGQNVTLSCEQNLNHDAMYWYRQDPGQGLRLIYYSQIVNDFQKGDIAEGYSVSREKKESFPLTVTSAQKNPTAFYLCASSIRLYNEQFFGPGTRLTVL.

For the CDR3, the DNA is TGTGCCAGCAGCCTGGGGACAGGCCTCGAGCAGTACTTC. This sequence encodes CASSLGTGLEQYF. The J gene is TRBJ2-7, the V gene TRBV11-3, with 8 bases matching TRBD1. CDR3 length: 13 residues. V was clipped by 5 bases and J by 6 bases; unmatched bases: 6. The germline gives CDR1 SGHNT, CDR2 YENEEA.

The J gene is TRBJ2-7, the V gene TRBV6-1; TRBD1 agrees at 10 bases. With V trimmed by 4 bases and J by 2 bases, 2 bases remained unmatched. CDR3 length equals 14 residues. Germline lookup yields CDR1 MNHNS and CDR2 SASEGT. The CDR3 spells CASSVGQGPYEQYF. CDR3 in DNA: TGTGCCAGCAGTGTGGGACAGGGGCCCTACGAGCAGTACTTC.

The chain has TRBV6-5 and TRBJ1-1; the D gene is possibly TRBD1 (6 bases). Germline CDR1 is MNHEY and CDR2 is SVGAGI. The CDR3 covers 12 residues. V was trimmed by 7 bases and J by 4 bases, leaving 10 bases between them. CDR3 in amino acids: CASKGGTTEAFF. DNA for the CDR3: TGTGCCAGCAAAGGGGGAACCACTGAAGCTTTCTTT.